A few counts support the clone carrying this TCR beta chain. Its antigen is unknown. The sample is drawn from a study of blood T cells in healthy people across ages. Study-level findings and limits: Strong correlation linked observed beta diversity and percent naive T cells. Relative to aged donors, long-lived donors carried more naive CD4+ cells and displayed higher diversity.

The CDR3 contains 15 residues. The V end was cut by 2 bases, the J end by 4 bases, with 12 bases between. Germline V gene sequence: CDR1 MGHRA, CDR2 YSYEKL. A sample-barcoded 5' primer and a J-beta primer mix were used in a second PCR of about 6 to 11 cycles. TCRdb reanalysed the 5' RACE reads using MiXCR and keeps one entry per CDR3 protein. The sample holds roughly 1.5 million distinct CDR3 sequences, under 55% seen once. Sample: blood. J is TRBJ2-4 and V is TRBV4-1; D assignment may be TRBD1 or TRBD2 (6 bases each). This sequence originates from a young woman in good health. The CDR3 protein is CASSQLIGGKNIQYF. CDR3 bases: TGCGCCAGCAGCCAACTGATAGGGGGGAAAAACATTCAGTACTTC.